Listed below are T cell receptor beta chains from one sample, sequenced in a study of OX40 agonist ivuxolimab in advanced cancers. Assay: immunoSEQ multiplex PCR; the TCRdb copy retains only in-frame clones and omits some. The data hold under 100,000 clones, with 90% to 95% observed a single time. Here the sequenced sample was CD4+ or CD8+ T cells sorted from blood, taken in a trial of the OX40 agonist ivuxolimab. The receptors come from an adult with an advanced solid tumor such as melanoma, head and neck, liver or kidney cancer. CDR3s leave out the opening cysteine and the closing phenylalanine or tryptophan. The D gene is left open where the match is weak. For some rows the clone size is stated as once, few or many, or as a class when expanded; others skip it.

J: TRBJ2-2
V: TRBV11-3
D: -
size: -
CDR3: ASSRYSNTGELF

J: TRBJ1-1
V: TRBV2
D: -
size: once
CDR3: ASNRDTEAF

J: TRBJ1-5
V: TRBV6-6
D: TRBD1
size: once
CDR3: ASSTTGDQPQH

J: TRBJ2-1
V: TRBV11-3
D: -
size: -
CDR3: ASSRAGPEQF

J: TRBJ2-5
V: TRBV30
D: -
size: -
CDR3: ASTEQETQY

J: TRBJ2-1
V: TRBV7-8
D: TRBD2
size: once
CDR3: ASSPRRTSGLNFNEQF

J: TRBJ1-2
V: TRBV5-6
D: -
size: -
CDR3: ASSLAGGEGYT

J: TRBJ1-5
V: TRBV7-8
D: -
size: -
CDR3: ASSSTRGNNQPQH

J: TRBJ1-5
V: TRBV2
D: TRBD1
size: -
CDR3: ASRGQGNNQPQH

J: TRBJ2-2
V: TRBV11-1
D: TRBD1
size: -
CDR3: ASRSTGATGELF

J: TRBJ2-5
V: TRBV28
D: -
size: -
CDR3: ASTGLETQY

J: TRBJ2-7
V: TRBV28
D: -
size: -
CDR3: ASSQLKYEQY

J: TRBJ1-3
V: TRBV15
D: -
size: once
CDR3: ATSGRITGNTIY

J: TRBJ2-5
V: TRBV30
D: -
size: -
CDR3: AWSVTPRETQY

J: TRBJ1-3
V: TRBV28
D: -
size: -
CDR3: ATTGGNGNTIY

J: TRBJ2-3
V: TRBV7-3
D: -
size: -
CDR3: ASSLTLGGVGTDTQY

J: TRBJ1-1
V: TRBV7-3
D: -
size: -
CDR3: ASSLTGMRTEAF

J: TRBJ1-3
V: TRBV4-1
D: -
size: -
CDR3: ASSQTPSRTGGNTIY

J: TRBJ2-7
V: TRBV5-1
D: -
size: once
CDR3: ASSPGGGRGSYEQY

J: TRBJ1-2
V: TRBV5-1
D: -
size: -
CDR3: ASSPGEGGYT

J: TRBJ1-5
V: TRBV28
D: -
size: -
CDR3: ASSPQRGVGQPQH

J: TRBJ1-2
V: TRBV6-5
D: TRBD1
size: once
CDR3: ASTPTGRYYGYT

J: TRBJ2-4
V: TRBV5-1
D: TRBD1
size: -
CDR3: ASSLGNFGQETVIQY

J: TRBJ1-5
V: TRBV15
D: -
size: -
CDR3: ATSREGGNSNQPQH

J: TRBJ2-3
V: TRBV20-1
D: -
size: -
CDR3: SARRGDTQY

J: TRBJ2-5
V: TRBV25-1
D: -
size: -
CDR3: ASSELTARDAETQY

J: TRBJ2-3
V: TRBV19
D: TRBD2
size: -
CDR3: ASSLGTSGINTQY

J: TRBJ1-1
V: TRBV30
D: TRBD1
size: -
CDR3: AWSPDRINTEAF

J: TRBJ2-5
V: TRBV9
D: -
size: -
CDR3: ASSVTGAPTSQETQY

J: TRBJ1-5
V: TRBV19
D: TRBD1
size: -
CDR3: ASSIAGGGQPQH

J: TRBJ2-7
V: TRBV18
D: TRBD1
size: -
CDR3: ASSQQGSRRSYEQY

J: TRBJ2-3
V: TRBV10-3
D: -
size: -
CDR3: AIRPGRADTQY

J: TRBJ2-2
V: TRBV29-1
D: TRBD2
size: -
CDR3: SGILTSGSTGELF

J: TRBJ2-7
V: TRBV7-2
D: -
size: -
CDR3: ASSLRRGITYEQY

J: TRBJ2-7
V: TRBV30
D: TRBD1
size: -
CDR3: AWSKDRGFSYEQY

J: TRBJ2-7
V: TRBV30
D: -
size: -
CDR3: AWSAQSYEQY

J: TRBJ2-7
V: TRBV29-1
D: -
size: -
CDR3: SARDPSYEQY

J: TRBJ2-7
V: TRBV19
D: -
size: -
CDR3: ASSIGRVITTYEQY

J: TRBJ1-1
V: TRBV6-5
D: -
size: -
CDR3: ASTVPTGGKAF

J: TRBJ2-1
V: TRBV19
D: -
size: -
CDR3: ASSPWTVNEQF

J: TRBJ2-7
V: TRBV10-3
D: -
size: once
CDR3: AISPRGTGYEQY

J: TRBJ1-1
V: TRBV6-6
D: -
size: -
CDR3: ASRPTGGLNTEAF

J: TRBJ2-5
V: TRBV4-1
D: TRBD2
size: -
CDR3: ASSPGTSGSQETQY

J: TRBJ1-1
V: TRBV18
D: -
size: -
CDR3: ASSPTQQGSEAF

J: TRBJ2-1
V: TRBV19
D: -
size: -
CDR3: ASRAVSSYNEQF

J: TRBJ1-6
V: TRBV27
D: TRBD1
size: -
CDR3: ASSRGQTGNSPLH

J: TRBJ2-2
V: TRBV9
D: -
size: -
CDR3: ASSVRDSGELF

J: TRBJ1-1
V: TRBV10-3
D: TRBD1
size: few
CDR3: AISMDRGSTEAF

J: TRBJ2-3
V: TRBV9
D: -
size: -
CDR3: ASSTSDSGSQY

J: TRBJ1-4
V: TRBV2
D: -
size: -
CDR3: ASSARAPSGKLF

J: TRBJ1-2
V: TRBV7-3
D: -
size: -
CDR3: ASRSTVTSGYT

J: TRBJ2-5
V: TRBV18
D: -
size: -
CDR3: ASSPDETQY

J: TRBJ1-4
V: TRBV28
D: TRBD1
size: -
CDR3: ASSKQGAILEKLF

J: TRBJ2-7
V: TRBV7-9
D: -
size: -
CDR3: ASSSLVYEQY

J: TRBJ2-3
V: TRBV5-1
D: -
size: -
CDR3: ASSFGSGSTDTQY

J: TRBJ2-2
V: TRBV28
D: -
size: -
CDR3: ASSLDLRDTGELF

J: TRBJ1-1
V: TRBV6-5
D: TRBD1
size: -
CDR3: ASRGQLETF

J: TRBJ2-7
V: TRBV27
D: -
size: -
CDR3: ASSLVARDYEQY

J: TRBJ2-1
V: TRBV28
D: -
size: -
CDR3: ASSFASSVHNEQF

J: TRBJ2-2
V: TRBV5-1
D: TRBD1
size: once
CDR3: ASSLGQVNTGELF